This T cell receptor beta chain was obtained from a study of graft-versus-host responses after intestinal transplantation. The assay was immunoSEQ multiplex PCR, and TCRdb's table has in-frame clones only and misses some. This table holds 130,000 or so clones, around 94% found once. Germline V gene sequence: CDR1 SEHNR, CDR2 FQNEAQ (reference sequence). This CDR3 is built from 16 residues. J lost 2 bases, V lost 2 bases, and 5 bases had no gene match. On this clone: Antigen: not known.

The chain employs TRBV7-9 and TRBJ2-5, with 10 nucleotides matching TRBD2. Sequencing was performed on unstimulated CD4+ T cells sorted from spleen or lymph node cells, taken before intestinal transplant. The clonotype comes from a human donor who received an intestinal transplant. The CDR3 DNA reads as TGTGCCAGCAGCTTAAGACTAGCGGGCGGACAAGAGACCCAGTACTTC. This gives the protein CASSLRLAGGQETQYF.